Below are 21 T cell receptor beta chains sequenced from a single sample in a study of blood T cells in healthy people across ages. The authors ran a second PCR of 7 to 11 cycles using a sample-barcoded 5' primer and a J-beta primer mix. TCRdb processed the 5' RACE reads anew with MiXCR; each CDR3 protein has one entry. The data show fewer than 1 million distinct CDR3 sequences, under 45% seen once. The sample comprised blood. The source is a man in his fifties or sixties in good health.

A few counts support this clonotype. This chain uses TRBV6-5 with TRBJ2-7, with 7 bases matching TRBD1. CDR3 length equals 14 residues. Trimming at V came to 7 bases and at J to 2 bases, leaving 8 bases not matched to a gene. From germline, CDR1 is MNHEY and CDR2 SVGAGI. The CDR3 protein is CASKPGQAAYEQYF. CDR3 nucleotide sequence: TGTGCCAGCAAACCTGGACAGGCCGCCTACGAGCAGTACTTC.

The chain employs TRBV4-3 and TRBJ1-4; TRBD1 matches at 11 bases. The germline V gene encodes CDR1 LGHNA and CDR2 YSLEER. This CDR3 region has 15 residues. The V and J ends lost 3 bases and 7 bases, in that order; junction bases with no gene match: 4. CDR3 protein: CASSQRTGGGEKLFF. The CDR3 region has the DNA TGCGCCAGCAGCCAGCGGACAGGGGGCGGTGAAAAACTGTTTTTT.

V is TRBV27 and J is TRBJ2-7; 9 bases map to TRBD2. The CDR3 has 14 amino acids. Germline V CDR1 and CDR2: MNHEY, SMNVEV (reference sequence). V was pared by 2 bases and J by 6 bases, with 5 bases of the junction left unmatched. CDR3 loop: CASSLGGGGLEQYF. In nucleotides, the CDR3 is TGTGCCAGCAGTTTAGGCGGGGGGGGACTCGAGCAGTACTTC.

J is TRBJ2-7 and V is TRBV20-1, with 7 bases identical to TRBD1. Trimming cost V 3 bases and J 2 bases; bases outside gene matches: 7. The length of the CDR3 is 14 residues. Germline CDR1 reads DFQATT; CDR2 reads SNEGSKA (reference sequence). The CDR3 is CSASAQTGTYEQYF. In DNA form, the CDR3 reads TGCAGTGCTAGTGCCCAGACAGGGACCTACGAGCAGTACTTC.

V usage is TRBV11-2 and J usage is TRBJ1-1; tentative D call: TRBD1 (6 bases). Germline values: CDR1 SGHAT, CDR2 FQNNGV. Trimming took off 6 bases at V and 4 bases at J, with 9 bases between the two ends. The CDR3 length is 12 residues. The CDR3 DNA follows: TGTGCCAGCAGAGGGGGGTGCACTGAAGCTTTCTTT. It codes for CASRGGCTEAFF.

CDR3 region: CASSVVRARQDTGEQYF. The CDR3 nucleotides are TGTGCCAGCAGCGTAGTTAGGGCCCGACAGGATACGGGCGAGCAGTACTTC. The chain uses TRBV9 and TRBJ2-7, with a weak D call TRBD1 (6 bases). This CDR3 contains 17 residues. V gave up 0 bases and J gave up 6 bases, with 22 bases separating them. Looked up from germline, CDR1 is SGDLS and CDR2 is YYNGEE.

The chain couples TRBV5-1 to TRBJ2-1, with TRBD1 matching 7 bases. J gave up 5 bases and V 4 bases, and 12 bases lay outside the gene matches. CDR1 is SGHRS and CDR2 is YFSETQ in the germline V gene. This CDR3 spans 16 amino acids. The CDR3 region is CASSLGTVQGHNEQFF. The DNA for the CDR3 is TGCGCCAGCAGCCTCGGGACAGTCCAGGGTCACAATGAGCAGTTCTTC.

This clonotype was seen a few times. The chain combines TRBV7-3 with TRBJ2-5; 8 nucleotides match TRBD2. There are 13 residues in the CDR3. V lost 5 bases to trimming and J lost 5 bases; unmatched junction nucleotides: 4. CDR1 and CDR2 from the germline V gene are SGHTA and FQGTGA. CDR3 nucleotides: TGTGCCAGCAGCCGCGGGGGGTCGGAGACCCAGTACTTC. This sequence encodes CASSRGGSETQYF.

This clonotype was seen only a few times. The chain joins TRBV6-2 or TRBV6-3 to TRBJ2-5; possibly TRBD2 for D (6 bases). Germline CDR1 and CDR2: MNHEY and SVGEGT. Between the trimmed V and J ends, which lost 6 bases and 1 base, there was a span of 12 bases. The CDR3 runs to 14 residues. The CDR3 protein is CASRRGGSQETQYF. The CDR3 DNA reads TGTGCCAGCAGGCGGGGCGGCTCCCAAGAGACCCAGTACTTC.

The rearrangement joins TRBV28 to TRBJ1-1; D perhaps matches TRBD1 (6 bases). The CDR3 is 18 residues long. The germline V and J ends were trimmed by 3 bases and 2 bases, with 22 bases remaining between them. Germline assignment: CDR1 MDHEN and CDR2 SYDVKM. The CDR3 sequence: CASSFHPASRTANTEAFF. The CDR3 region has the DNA TGTGCCAGCAGTTTTCACCCCGCCTCCCGGACAGCCAACACTGAAGCTTTCTTT. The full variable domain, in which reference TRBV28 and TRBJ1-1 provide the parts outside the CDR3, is DVKVTQSSRYLVKRTGEKVFLECVQDMDHENMFWYRQDPGLGLRLIYFSYDVKMKEKGDIPEGYSVSREKKERFSLILESASTNQTSMYLCASSFHPASRTANTEAFFGQGTRLTVV.

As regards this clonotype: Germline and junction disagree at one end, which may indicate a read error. CDR3 amino acids: CASSLGRRDYEQYF. CDR3 in DNA: TGTGCCAGCAGCCTAGGTAGGAGGGACTACGAGCAGTACTTC. V gene TRBV13 combines with J gene TRBJ2-4, with a possible D match to TRBD2 (6 bases). Judging by the DNA end, TRBJ2-7 fits better; the J call may be wrong. The CDR3 is 14 residues long. Per germline, CDR1 PRHDT and CDR2 FYEKMQ (reference sequence).

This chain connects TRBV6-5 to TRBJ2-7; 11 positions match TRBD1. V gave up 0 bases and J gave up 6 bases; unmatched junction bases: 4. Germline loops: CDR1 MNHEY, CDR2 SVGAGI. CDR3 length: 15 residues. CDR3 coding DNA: TGTGCCAGCAGTTACTCGGGACAGGGGGAAGCCGAGCAGTACTTC. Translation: CASSYSGQGEAEQYF.

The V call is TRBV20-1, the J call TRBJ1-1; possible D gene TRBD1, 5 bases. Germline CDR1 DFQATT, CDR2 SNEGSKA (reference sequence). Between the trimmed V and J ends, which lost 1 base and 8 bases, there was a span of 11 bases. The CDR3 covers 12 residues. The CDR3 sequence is CSARGGTLEAFF. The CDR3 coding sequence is TGCAGTGCTAGAGGAGGGACGTTGGAAGCTTTCTTT.

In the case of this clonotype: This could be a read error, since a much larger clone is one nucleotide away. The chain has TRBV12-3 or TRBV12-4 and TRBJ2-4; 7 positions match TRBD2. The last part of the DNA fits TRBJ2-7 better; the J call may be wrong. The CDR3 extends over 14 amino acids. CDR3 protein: CASSVGGGLYEQYF. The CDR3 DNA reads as TGTGCCAGCAGTGTAGGCGGGGGTCTCTACGAGCAGTACTTC.

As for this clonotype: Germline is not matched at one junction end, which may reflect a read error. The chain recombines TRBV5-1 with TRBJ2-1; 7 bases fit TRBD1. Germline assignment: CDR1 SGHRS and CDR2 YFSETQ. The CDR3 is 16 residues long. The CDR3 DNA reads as TGCGCCAGCAGCTTGGCCACAGGGGTCGCATGGAATGAGCGGTTCTTC. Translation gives CASSLATGVAWNERFF.

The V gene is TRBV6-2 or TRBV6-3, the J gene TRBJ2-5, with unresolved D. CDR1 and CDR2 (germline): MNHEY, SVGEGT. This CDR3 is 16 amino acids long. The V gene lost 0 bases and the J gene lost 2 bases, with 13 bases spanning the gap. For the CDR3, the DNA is TGTGCCAGCAGTTACTCGAACACAGCGACTCAAGAGACCCAGTACTTC. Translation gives CASSYSNTATQETQYF.

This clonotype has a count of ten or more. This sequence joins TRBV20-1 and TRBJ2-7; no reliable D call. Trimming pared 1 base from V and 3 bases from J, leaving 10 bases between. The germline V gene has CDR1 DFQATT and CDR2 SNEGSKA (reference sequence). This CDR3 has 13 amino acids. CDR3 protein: CSARVVGYYEQYF. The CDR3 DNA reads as TGCAGTGCTAGAGTGGTCGGTTACTACGAGCAGTACTTC.

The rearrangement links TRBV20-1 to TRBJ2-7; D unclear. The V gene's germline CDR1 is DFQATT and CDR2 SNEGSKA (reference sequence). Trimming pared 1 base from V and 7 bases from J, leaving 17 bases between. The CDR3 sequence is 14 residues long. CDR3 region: CSARGRTPFREQYF. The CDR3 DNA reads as TGCAGTGCTAGAGGACGGACCCCGTTTCGGGAGCAGTACTTC.

CDR3 residues: CASIGNKVAEAFF. The CDR3, as DNA: TGTGCCAGCATCGGCAACAAGGTCGCTGAAGCTTTCTTT. This chain connects TRBV6-1 to TRBJ1-1, with no clear D. The ends were cut back, 7 bases at V and 6 bases at J, with 15 bases in the middle. The CDR3 runs to 13 residues. Looked up from germline, CDR1 is MNHNS and CDR2 is SASEGT.

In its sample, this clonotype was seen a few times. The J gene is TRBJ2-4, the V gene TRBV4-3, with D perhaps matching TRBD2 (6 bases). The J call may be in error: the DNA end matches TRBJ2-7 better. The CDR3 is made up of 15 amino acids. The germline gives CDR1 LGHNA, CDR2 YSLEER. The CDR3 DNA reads TGCGCCAGCAGCCAAGATTTTGGGGGGTTTTACGAGCAGTACTTC. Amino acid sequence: CASSQDFGGFYEQYF.

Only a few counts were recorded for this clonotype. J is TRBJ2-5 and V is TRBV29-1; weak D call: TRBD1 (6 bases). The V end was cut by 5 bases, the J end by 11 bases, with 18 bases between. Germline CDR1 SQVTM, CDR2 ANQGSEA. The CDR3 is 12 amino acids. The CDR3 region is CSVRDTLGEQYF. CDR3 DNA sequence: TGCAGCGTTCGGGACACCTTGGGAGAGCAGTACTTC. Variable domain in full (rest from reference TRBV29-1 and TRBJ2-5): SAVISQKPSRDICQRGTSLTIQCQVDSQVTMMFWYRQQPGQSLTLIATANQGSEATYESGFVIDKFPISRPNLTFSTLTVSNMSPEDSSIYLCSVRDTLGEQYFGPGTRLLVL.